The sequence of this T cell receptor beta chain was determined in a study of shared clonotypes between healthy human individuals. Produced via immunoSEQ multiplex PCR; TCRdb's table is partial and in-frame only. The sample has roughly 500,000 clones, roughly 95% seen once. Losses at the gene ends were 1 base for V and 6 bases for J; bases not matched to a gene: 6. CDR3 size: 15 residues. This chain uses TRBV5-3 with TRBJ1-5; TRBD1 aligns across 8 bases. TRBV5-3 is noted as an ORF with a role that remains uncertain. Source material: naive CD4+ T cells sorted from blood. As for subset: CD45RA+ positively selected. The sequence was obtained from a woman aged 30 to 39 in good health. CDR3 protein: CARSLYRGRLQPQHF. The DNA of the CDR3 is TGTGCCAGAAGCTTGTACAGGGGGAGGCTTCAGCCCCAGCATTTT.